The next 2 T cell receptor beta chains were all read from a single sample in a study of T cells in Graves' hyperthyroidism and ophthalmopathy. Regions amplified from RNA transcripts were the TCR beta CDR3 regions. HTBI primers were used for first-round RT-PCR of the TCR CDR3. TCRdb reanalysed the multiplex PCR reads using MiXCR and keeps one entry per CDR3 protein. The sample gives hundreds of thousands of distinct CDR3 sequences, over 35% of which show up once; 8% to 9% is in the top ten. Material: blood. The receptor source for this set is a man between 18 and 35 years old with Graves' hyperthyroidism.

The rearrangement joins TRBV19 to TRBJ2-7, with D possibly TRBD2 on 5 matching bases. CDR1 and CDR2 from the germline V gene are LNHDA and SQIVND (reference sequence). The CDR3 loop spans 15 amino acids. Trimming cost V 5 bases and J 4 bases, with 18 bases left between them. The CDR3 protein is CASSAAGVGNYEQYF. The CDR3 DNA reads as TGTGCCAGTAGTGCGGCCGGGGTTGGAAATTACGAGCAGTACTTC.

The chain couples TRBV10-3 to TRBJ1-4; no clear D. V dropped 10 bases and J dropped 0 bases, with 12 bases sitting between them. Germline V gives CDR1 ENHRY, CDR2 SYGVKD. The CDR3 consists of 14 residues. The CDR3 bases are TGTGCCACGTCCGGAGAGGCAACTAATGAAAAACTGTTTTTT. This codes for CATSGEATNEKLFF.